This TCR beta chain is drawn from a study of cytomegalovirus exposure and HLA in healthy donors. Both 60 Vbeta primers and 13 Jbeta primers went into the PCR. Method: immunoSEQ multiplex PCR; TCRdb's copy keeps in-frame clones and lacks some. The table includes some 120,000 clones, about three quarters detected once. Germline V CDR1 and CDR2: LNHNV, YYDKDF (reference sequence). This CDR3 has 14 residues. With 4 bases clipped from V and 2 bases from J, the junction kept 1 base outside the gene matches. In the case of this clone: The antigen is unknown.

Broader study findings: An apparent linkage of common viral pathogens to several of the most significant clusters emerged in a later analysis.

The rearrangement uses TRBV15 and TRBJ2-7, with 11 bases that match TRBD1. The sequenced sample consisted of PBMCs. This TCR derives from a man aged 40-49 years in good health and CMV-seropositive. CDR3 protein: CATSKGQGAYEQYF. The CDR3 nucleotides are TGTGCCACCAGCAAGGGACAGGGGGCCTACGAGCAGTACTTC.